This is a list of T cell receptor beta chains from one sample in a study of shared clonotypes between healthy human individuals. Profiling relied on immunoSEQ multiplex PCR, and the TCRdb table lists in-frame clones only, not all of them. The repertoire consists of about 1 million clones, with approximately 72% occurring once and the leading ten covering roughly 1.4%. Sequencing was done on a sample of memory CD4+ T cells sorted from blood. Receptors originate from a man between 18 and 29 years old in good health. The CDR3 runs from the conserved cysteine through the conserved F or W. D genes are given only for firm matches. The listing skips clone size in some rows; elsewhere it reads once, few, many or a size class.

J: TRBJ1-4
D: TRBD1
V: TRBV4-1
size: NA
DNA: TGCGCCAGCAGCCAGGGGGACAGAACTAATGAAAAACTGTTTTTT
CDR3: CASSQGDRTNEKLFF

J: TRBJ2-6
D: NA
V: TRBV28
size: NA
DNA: TGTGCCAGCAGTTTATTGAGGTTACGACGGGACCCAAGCTCTGGGGCCAACGTCCTGACTTTC
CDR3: CASSLLRLRRDPSSGANVLTF

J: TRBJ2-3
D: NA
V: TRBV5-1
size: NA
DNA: TGCGCCAGCAGCTTGGGAATACAGGGCGGTGCAGATACGCAGTATTTT
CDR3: CASSLGIQGGADTQYF

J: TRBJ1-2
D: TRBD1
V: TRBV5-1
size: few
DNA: TGCGCCAGCAGCTCACAGGGGGCTGGAGGCTACACCTTC
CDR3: CASSSQGAGGYTF

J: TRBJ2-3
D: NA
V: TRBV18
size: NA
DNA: TGTGCCAGCTCACCACCGTCTCAGGCTAGCACAGATACGCAGTATTTT
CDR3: CASSPPSQASTDTQYF

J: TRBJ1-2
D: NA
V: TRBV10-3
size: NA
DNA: TGTGCCATCAGTGAAGCGGCCGGCGGGGGCTACACCTTC
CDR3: CAISEAAGGGYTF

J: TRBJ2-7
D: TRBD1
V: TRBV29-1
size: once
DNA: TGCAGCGTCATTAGGACAGGGGGCGCTTACGAGCAGTACTTC
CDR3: CSVIRTGGAYEQYF

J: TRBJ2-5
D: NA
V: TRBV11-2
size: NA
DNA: TGTGCCAGCAGCCTCGGCACAGGGTACCAAGAGACCCAGTACTTC
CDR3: CASSLGTGYQETQYF

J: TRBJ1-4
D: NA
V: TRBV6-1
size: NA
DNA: TGTGCCAGCAGTGAACAGTTAACTAATGAAAAACTGTTTTTT
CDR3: CASSEQLTNEKLFF

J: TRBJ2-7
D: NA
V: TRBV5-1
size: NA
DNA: TGCGCCAGCAGCTCCCCGGGGGCTTCCATCTACGAGCAGTACTTC
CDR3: CASSSPGASIYEQYF

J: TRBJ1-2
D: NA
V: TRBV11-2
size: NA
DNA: TGTGCCAGCAGCTCACTCCGGGACCCAAAAAATAGGGACTATGGCTACACCTTC
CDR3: CASSSLRDPKNRDYGYTF

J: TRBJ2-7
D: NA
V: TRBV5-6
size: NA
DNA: TGTGCCAGCAGCCCTAACCCGGGACAAGTATACGAGCAGTACTTC
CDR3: CASSPNPGQVYEQYF

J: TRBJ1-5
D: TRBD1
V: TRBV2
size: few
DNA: TGTGCCAGCAGTGAGTTGAGAACAGGGGATCAGCCCCAGCATTTT
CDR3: CASSELRTGDQPQHF

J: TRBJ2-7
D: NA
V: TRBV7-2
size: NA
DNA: TGTGCCAGCAGCTTAACAGGGACGGTCTCCTACGAGCAGTACTTC
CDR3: CASSLTGTVSYEQYF

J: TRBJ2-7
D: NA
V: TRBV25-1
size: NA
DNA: TGTGCCAGCAGTGAATGGGCCAGTTACGAGCAGTACTTC
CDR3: CASSEWASYEQYF

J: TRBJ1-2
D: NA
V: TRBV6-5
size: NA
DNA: TGTGCCAGCAGGGTAACAGACCGATTGTTCTATGGCTACACCTTC
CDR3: CASRVTDRLFYGYTF

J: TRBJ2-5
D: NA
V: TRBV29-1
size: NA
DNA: TGCAGCGTTAGGGGCGGCGGAGAGACCCAGTACTTC
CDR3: CSVRGGGETQYF

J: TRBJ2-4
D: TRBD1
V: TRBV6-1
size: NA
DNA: TGTGCCAGTACCCCGGGACAGGGCTTAAACATTCAGTACTTC
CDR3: CASTPGQGLNIQYF

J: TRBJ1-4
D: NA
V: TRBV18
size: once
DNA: TGTGCCAGCCCACCAAGTCTTACACTCCTAGCAACTAATGAAAAACTGTTTTTT
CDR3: CASPPSLTLLATNEKLFF

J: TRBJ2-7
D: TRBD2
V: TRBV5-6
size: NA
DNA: TGTGCCAGCAGTCAATCCCAACTAGCGGGATCCTACGAGCAGTACTTC
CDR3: CASSQSQLAGSYEQYF

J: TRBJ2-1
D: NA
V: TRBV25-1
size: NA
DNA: TGTGCCAGCAGTGATCGCATTGGCCTAGCGCAATACAATGAGCAGTTCTTC
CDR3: CASSDRIGLAQYNEQFF

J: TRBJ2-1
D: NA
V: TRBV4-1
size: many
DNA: TGCGCCAGCAGCCAACCGTCGTCGGACCTCAATGAGCAGTTCTTC
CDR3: CASSQPSSDLNEQFF

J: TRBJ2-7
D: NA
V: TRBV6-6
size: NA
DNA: TGTGCCAGCAGATGGGAACAATACGAGCAGTACTTC
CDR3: CASRWEQYEQYF

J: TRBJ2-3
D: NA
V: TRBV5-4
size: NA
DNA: TGTGCCAGCAGCTTGGGGAGGTGGACAGATACGCAGTATTTT
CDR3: CASSLGRWTDTQYF

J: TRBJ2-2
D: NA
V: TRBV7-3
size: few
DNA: TGTGCCAGCAGCTCCGCGACTTTCGGGGAGCTGTTTTTT
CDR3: CASSSATFGELFF

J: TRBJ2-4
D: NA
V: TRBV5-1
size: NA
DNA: TGCGCCAGCAGGGCCGAGACTCTAGCCAAAAACATTCAGTACTTC
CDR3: CASRAETLAKNIQYF

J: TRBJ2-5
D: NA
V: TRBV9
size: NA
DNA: TGTGCCAGCAGCGGGGGGTACCAAGAGACCCAGTACTTC
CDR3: CASSGGYQETQYF

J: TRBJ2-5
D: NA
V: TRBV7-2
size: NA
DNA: TGTGCCAGCAGCTTGGCTTGGGGCGGGCCCCGGGAGACCCAGTACTTC
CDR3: CASSLAWGGPRETQYF

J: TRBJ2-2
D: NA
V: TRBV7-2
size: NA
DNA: TGTGCCAGCAGCCCCAGGAGGTTAGAAAACACCGGGGAGCTGTTTTTT
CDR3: CASSPRRLENTGELFF

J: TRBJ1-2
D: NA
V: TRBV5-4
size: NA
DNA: TGTGCCAGCAGCGCTGGACAGCAGGGTGGCTACACCTTC
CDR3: CASSAGQQGGYTF

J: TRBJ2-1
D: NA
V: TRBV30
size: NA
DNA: TGTGCCTGGGCCGCTCTAGGGGGATTCGGGAGTGAGCAGTTCTTC
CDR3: CAWAALGGFGSEQFF

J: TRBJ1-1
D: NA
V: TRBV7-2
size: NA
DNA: TGTGCCAGCAGCTTAACCGGAAACACTGAAGCTTTCTTT
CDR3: CASSLTGNTEAFF

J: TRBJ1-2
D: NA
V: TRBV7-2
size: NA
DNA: TGTGCCAGCAGCCGGGACGGCGGAAACTATGGCTACACCTTC
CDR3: CASSRDGGNYGYTF

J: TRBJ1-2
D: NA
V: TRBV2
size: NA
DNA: TGTGCCAGCAGTGGAACAGGGACCCACTATGGCTACACCTTC
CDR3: CASSGTGTHYGYTF

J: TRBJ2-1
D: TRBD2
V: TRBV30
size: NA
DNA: TGTGCCTGGAGCGGAGGGAGGGGCTCCTACAATGAGCAGTTCTTC
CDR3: CAWSGGRGSYNEQFF

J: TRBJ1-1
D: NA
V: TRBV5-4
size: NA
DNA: TGTGCCAGCAGCGGAAGAGGGGCCGGCGGGAACACTGAAGCTTTCTTT
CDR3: CASSGRGAGGNTEAFF

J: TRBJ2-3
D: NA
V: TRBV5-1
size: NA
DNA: TGCGCCAGCAGCTTATCGCTAGAAGGGGATACGCAGTATTTT
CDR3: CASSLSLEGDTQYF

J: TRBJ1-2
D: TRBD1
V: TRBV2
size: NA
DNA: TGTGCCAGCAGCACAGACAGGGGTCGAGGCTACACCTTC
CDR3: CASSTDRGRGYTF

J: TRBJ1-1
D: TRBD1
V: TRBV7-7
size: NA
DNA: TGTGCTAGCAGCAGGGGGCTCGGCACTGAAGCTTTCTTT
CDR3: CASSRGLGTEAFF

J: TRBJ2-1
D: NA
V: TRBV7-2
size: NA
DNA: TGTGCCAGCAGCTTATCTCTAGATGAGCAGTTCTTC
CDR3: CASSLSLDEQFF

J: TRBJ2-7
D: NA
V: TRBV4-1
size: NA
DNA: TGCGCCAGCAGCCAAGGAAGTAGCGGCTCATTCTACGAGCAGTACTTC
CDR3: CASSQGSSGSFYEQYF